Listed below are T cell receptor beta chains from one sample, sequenced in a study of OX40 agonist ivuxolimab in advanced cancers. Repertoires were generated with immunoSEQ multiplex PCR, while TCRdb's copy carries only in-frame clones and drops some. The sample contains 55,000 or so clones, roughly 87% of which appear only once. This specimen was CD4+ or CD8+ T cells sorted from blood, taken in a trial of the OX40 agonist ivuxolimab. These TCRs come from an adult with an advanced solid tumor such as melanoma, head and neck, liver or kidney cancer. CDR3s include the opening cysteine and the closing phenylalanine or tryptophan. The order of the fields is D gene, clone size, V gene, J gene, CDR3 DNA, CDR3 protein. The D gene is left open where the match is weak. Clone size appears in some rows only: once, few, many, or a class for an expanded clone.

>NA|NA|TRBV18|TRBJ1-4
TGTGCCAGCTCACCTTTTATGGGGGTCGGAGAAAAACTGTTTTTT
CASSPFMGVGEKLFF
>NA|NA|TRBV7-6|TRBJ2-7
TGTGCCAGCAGCCCCCAGGGACCCTACGAGCAGTACTTC
CASSPQGPYEQYF
>NA|NA|TRBV6-6|TRBJ2-1
TGTGCCAGCAGTGGGACCTTCAATGAGCAGTTCTTC
CASSGTFNEQFF
>TRBD1|NA|TRBV29-1|TRBJ1-1
TGCAGCGTGAACAGGGGAGGAACTGAAGCTTTCTTT
CSVNRGGTEAFF
>NA|NA|TRBV4-2|TRBJ1-6
TGTGCCAGCAGCCAAGGGGCGGATCGTTCACCCCTCCACTTT
CASSQGADRSPLHF
>TRBD1|few|TRBV28|TRBJ1-5
TGTGCCACCACCCCAACGGGACAGAGCAATCAGCCCCAGCATTTT
CATTPTGQSNQPQHF
>TRBD2|NA|TRBV7-8|TRBJ2-1
TGTGCCAGCAGCTTGAGCGGGAGTTACAATGAGCAGTTCTTC
CASSLSGSYNEQFF
>TRBD2|once|TRBV4-1|TRBJ2-2
TGCGCCAGCAGCCGCGCCGGGACTAGTGAGGCCGGGGAGCTGTTTTTT
CASSRAGTSEAGELFF
>NA|NA|TRBV5-1|TRBJ2-3
TGCGCCAGCAGCTTGGATGGCGCAGATACGCAGTATTTT
CASSLDGADTQYF
>TRBD2|NA|TRBV6-1|TRBJ2-1
TGTGCCAGCCCCGGGGGGGGCTCCTACAATGAGCAGTTCTTC
CASPGGGSYNEQFF
>TRBD2|NA|TRBV11-3|TRBJ2-3
TGTGCCAGCAGTTACCCAACGGGAGGAATAGATACGCAGTATTTT
CASSYPTGGIDTQYF
>NA|NA|TRBV27|TRBJ2-1
TGTGCCAGCAGTTCGAAGATCGCTCGCTCCTACAATGAGCAGTTCTTC
CASSSKIARSYNEQFF
>TRBD2|NA|TRBV6-5|TRBJ2-1
TGTGCCAGCAGTCGGGGGGGCCCCCACAATGAGCAGTTCTTC
CASSRGGPHNEQFF
>NA|NA|TRBV6-6|TRBJ2-7
TGTGCCAGCACCCCCCCAGGGGGGGGTAACTACGAGCAGTACTTC
CASTPPGGGNYEQYF
>NA|NA|TRBV5-1|TRBJ2-1
TGCGCCAGCAGCTTGGAAGTGGGCCACTACTCCTACAATGAGCAGTTCTTC
CASSLEVGHYSYNEQFF
>NA|NA|TRBV28|TRBJ2-5
TGTGCCAGCAGTTCACGGGTCGAAGGGCCCCAGTACTTC
CASSSRVEGPQYF
>TRBD1|NA|TRBV6-1|TRBJ1-5
TGTGCCAGCAGTCAAGACAGGGTACGCAATCAGCCCCAGCATTTT
CASSQDRVRNQPQHF
>TRBD1|NA|TRBV27|TRBJ2-3
TGTGCCAGCAGTTTATTGGGGACAGGGGCCACAGATACGCAGTATTTT
CASSLLGTGATDTQYF
>TRBD1|NA|TRBV2|TRBJ1-5
TGTGCCAGCAGTCTGACAGGGAATCAGCCCCAGCATTTT
CASSLTGNQPQHF
>NA|NA|TRBV29-1|TRBJ2-7
TGCAGCGTTGAAGATCCGAAAGGACCCTTATACGAGCAGTACTTC
CSVEDPKGPLYEQYF
>NA|NA|TRBV6-5|TRBJ2-3
TGTGCCAGCAGTTACTCGGACGGGCCCAATACGCAGTATTTT
CASSYSDGPNTQYF
>NA|NA|TRBV6-5|TRBJ1-1
TGTGCCAGCAGCCAAAGGGACACTGAAGCTTTCTTT
CASSQRDTEAFF
>TRBD2|NA|TRBV11-2|TRBJ2-1
TGTGCCAGCAGCTTAGATCGGGGGGCTAGCGGGAGTTGGTACAATGAGCAGTTCTTC
CASSLDRGASGSWYNEQFF
>TRBD1|NA|TRBV15|TRBJ2-1
TGTGCCACCAGCACATCTAAACAGGGGGTATACAATGAGCAGTTCTTC
CATSTSKQGVYNEQFF
>NA|NA|TRBV19|TRBJ2-1
TGTGCCAGTAGTATAGCCCTCTACAATGAGCAGTTCTTC
CASSIALYNEQFF
>NA|NA|TRBV6-1|TRBJ1-4
TGTGCCAGCAGTGAAATAATGACAACTAATGAAAAACTGTTTTTT
CASSEIMTTNEKLFF
>NA|NA|TRBV7-2|TRBJ2-4
TGTGCCAGCAGTTCTATGAGGGGGTCCAAAAACATTCAGTACTTC
CASSSMRGSKNIQYF
>NA|NA|TRBV5-6|TRBJ1-2
TGTGCCAGCACCTCAGGACCTCATCATGGCTACACCTTC
CASTSGPHHGYTF
>NA|NA|TRBV28|TRBJ2-5
TGTGCCACAGACAGTACCACAACCCACAGAGAGACCCAGTACTTC
CATDSTTTHRETQYF
>NA|NA|TRBV10-3|TRBJ2-3
TGTGCCATCAGTGAGTCAACAGATACGCAGTATTTT
CAISESTDTQYF
>TRBD1|NA|TRBV11-2|TRBJ1-1
TGTGCCAGCAGCTTAAGTAGGCAGGGGGTCGTGGCTTTCTTT
CASSLSRQGVVAFF
>TRBD1|NA|TRBV5-1|TRBJ1-2
TGCGCCAGCAGCTCGATCCGGACAGGAGCTAACTATGGCTACACCTTC
CASSSIRTGANYGYTF
>NA|NA|TRBV6-1|TRBJ2-7
TGTGCCAGCAGCCCGGGACTGGGGACCTACGAGCAGTACTTC
CASSPGLGTYEQYF
>NA|NA|TRBV6-5|TRBJ2-6
TGTGCCAGCAGTTACAGGGTTAACTCTGGGGCCAACGTCCTGACTTTC
CASSYRVNSGANVLTF
>NA|NA|TRBV2|TRBJ1-2
TGTGCCAGCAGGACGAGCGGTGGCTACACCTTC
CASRTSGGYTF
>TRBD1|once|TRBV10-3|TRBJ1-2
TGTGCCATCGGTGACAGGGCCGCGACTAACTATGGCTACACCTTC
CAIGDRAATNYGYTF
>NA|NA|TRBV18|TRBJ2-3
TGTGCCAGCTCACCTGGACCTCCCTTAGATACGCAGTATTTT
CASSPGPPLDTQYF
>TRBD1|NA|TRBV5-1|TRBJ2-5
TGCGCCAGCAGCGAAACAGGGGAGGAGACCCAGTACTTC
CASSETGEETQYF
>NA|NA|TRBV7-3|TRBJ2-2
TGTGCCAGCAGCGCAAAGACAGTCCGGGGGACCACCGGGGAGCTGTTTTTT
CASSAKTVRGTTGELFF
>NA|NA|TRBV28|TRBJ1-5
TGTGCCAGCAGTTTAACCCGGGGACCTAGCAATCAGCCCCAGCATTTT
CASSLTRGPSNQPQHF
>NA|NA|TRBV10-1|TRBJ2-3
TGCGCCAGCAGTGAGTCGGGGGATACGCAGTATTTT
CASSESGDTQYF
>NA|NA|TRBV2|TRBJ1-5
TGTGCCAGCAGCGGGACACCCAGTACGGTTGGCGGGTCCCAGCATTTT
CASSGTPSTVGGSQHF
>TRBD1|NA|TRBV7-3|TRBJ2-2
TGTGCCAGCAGCTCGAGGGACAGGGCGGGCACCGGGGAGCTGTTTTTT
CASSSRDRAGTGELFF
>TRBD1|once|TRBV10-1|TRBJ2-1
TGCGCCAGCATTCCCAGGGGGAAAGTTGAGCAGTTCTTC
CASIPRGKVEQFF
>NA|NA|TRBV27|TRBJ2-7
TGTGCCAGCAGTCGGACTGGCTACGAGCAGTACTTC
CASSRTGYEQYF
>NA|NA|TRBV5-1|TRBJ2-6
TGCGCCAGCAGCCCCCAGGTTGGCTCGGGAAAGTCCTCTGGGGCCAACGTCCTGACTTTC
CASSPQVGSGKSSGANVLTF
>TRBD1|NA|TRBV6-5|TRBJ1-2
TGTGCCAGCAGTTACCGACCGGGGACAGAGGGCTATGGCTACACCTTC
CASSYRPGTEGYGYTF
>NA|NA|TRBV5-6|TRBJ2-2
TGTGCCAGCAGCTTGGTTAACAGGCCGAACACCGGGGAGCTGTTTTTT
CASSLVNRPNTGELFF
>NA|NA|TRBV6-5|TRBJ2-2
TGTGCCACCCATCGGGGAGCGAACACCGGGGAGCTGTTTTTT
CATHRGANTGELFF
>NA|NA|TRBV5-1|TRBJ2-5
TGCGCCAGCAGCTTCCTCCAAGAGACCCAGTACTTC
CASSFLQETQYF
>TRBD1|NA|TRBV6-1|TRBJ2-2
TGTGCCAGCAGTCGGACAGGGGGCACCGGGGAGCTGTTTTTT
CASSRTGGTGELFF
>TRBD1|NA|TRBV6-5|TRBJ1-4
TGTGCCAGCAGTTACTCGATTCGACAGGGCGCTGAAAAACTGTTTTTT
CASSYSIRQGAEKLFF
>NA|NA|TRBV11-2|TRBJ2-7
TGTGCCAGCAGCTCCTTGGAGGGCCGCTACGAGCAGTACTTC
CASSSLEGRYEQYF
>NA|NA|TRBV7-6|TRBJ1-6
TGTGCCAGCAGCTTGTCCGGGGGTTTTAATTCACCCCTCCACTTT
CASSLSGGFNSPLHF